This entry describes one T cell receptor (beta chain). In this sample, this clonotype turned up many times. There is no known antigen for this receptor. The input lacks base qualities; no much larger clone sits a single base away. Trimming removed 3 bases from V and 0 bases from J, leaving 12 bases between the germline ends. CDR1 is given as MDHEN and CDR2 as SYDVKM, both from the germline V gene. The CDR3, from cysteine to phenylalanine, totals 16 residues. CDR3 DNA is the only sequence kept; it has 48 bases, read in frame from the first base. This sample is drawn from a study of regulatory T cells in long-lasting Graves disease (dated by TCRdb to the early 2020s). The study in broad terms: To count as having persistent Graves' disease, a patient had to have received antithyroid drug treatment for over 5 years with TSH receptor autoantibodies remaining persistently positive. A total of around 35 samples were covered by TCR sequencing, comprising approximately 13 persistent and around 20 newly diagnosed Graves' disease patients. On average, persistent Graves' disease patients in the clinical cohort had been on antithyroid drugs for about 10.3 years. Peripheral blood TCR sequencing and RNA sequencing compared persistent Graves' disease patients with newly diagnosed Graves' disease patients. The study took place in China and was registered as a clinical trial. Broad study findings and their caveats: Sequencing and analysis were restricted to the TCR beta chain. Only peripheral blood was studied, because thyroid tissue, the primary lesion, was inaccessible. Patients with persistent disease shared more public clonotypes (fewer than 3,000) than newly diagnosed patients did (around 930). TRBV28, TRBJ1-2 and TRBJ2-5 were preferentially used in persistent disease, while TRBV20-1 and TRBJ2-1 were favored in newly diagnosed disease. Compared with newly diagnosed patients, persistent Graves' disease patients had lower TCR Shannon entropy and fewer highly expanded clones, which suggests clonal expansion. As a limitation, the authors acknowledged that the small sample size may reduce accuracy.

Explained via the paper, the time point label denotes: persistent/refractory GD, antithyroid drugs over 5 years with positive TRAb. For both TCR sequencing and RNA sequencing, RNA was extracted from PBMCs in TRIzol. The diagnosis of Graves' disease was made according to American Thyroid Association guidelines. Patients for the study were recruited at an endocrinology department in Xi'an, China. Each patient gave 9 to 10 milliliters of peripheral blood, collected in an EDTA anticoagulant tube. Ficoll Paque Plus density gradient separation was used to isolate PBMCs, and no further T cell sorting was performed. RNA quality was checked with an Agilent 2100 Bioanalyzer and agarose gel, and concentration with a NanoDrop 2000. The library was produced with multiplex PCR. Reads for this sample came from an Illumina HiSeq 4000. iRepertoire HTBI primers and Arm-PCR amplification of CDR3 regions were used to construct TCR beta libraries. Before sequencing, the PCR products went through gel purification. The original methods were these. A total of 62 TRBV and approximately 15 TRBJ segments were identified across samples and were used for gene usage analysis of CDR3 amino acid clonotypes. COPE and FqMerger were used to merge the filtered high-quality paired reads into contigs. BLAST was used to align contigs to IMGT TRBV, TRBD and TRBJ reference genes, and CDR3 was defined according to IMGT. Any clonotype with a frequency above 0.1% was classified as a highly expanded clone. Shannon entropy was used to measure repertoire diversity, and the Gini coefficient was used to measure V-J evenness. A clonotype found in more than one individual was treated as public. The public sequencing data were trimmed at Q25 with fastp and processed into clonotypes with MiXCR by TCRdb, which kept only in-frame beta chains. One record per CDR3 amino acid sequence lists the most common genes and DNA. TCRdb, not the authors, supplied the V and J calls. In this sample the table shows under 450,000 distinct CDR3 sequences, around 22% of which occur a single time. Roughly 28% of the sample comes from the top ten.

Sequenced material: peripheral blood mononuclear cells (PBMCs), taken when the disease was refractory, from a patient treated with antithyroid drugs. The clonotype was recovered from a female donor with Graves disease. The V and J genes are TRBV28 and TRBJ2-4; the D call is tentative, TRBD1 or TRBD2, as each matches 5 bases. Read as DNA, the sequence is TGTGCCAGCAGTTTTAGAGGGGCGGTAGCCAAAAACATTCAGTACTTC. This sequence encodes CASSFRGAVAKNIQYF. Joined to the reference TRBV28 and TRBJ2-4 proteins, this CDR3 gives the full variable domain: DVKVTQSSRYLVKRTGEKVFLECVQDMDHENMFWYRQDPGLGLRLIYFSYDVKMKEKGDIPEGYSVSREKKERFSLILESASTNQTSMYLCASSFRGAVAKNIQYFGAGTRLSVL.